What follows describes a single T cell receptor (beta chain). The antigen is unknown. The data were taken from a study of monozygotic twins with inflammatory bowel disease. The authors made each sample's cDNA in eight separate reactions. TCRdb processed the 5' RACE reads again and assigns one entry to each CDR3 protein, with no DNA. Its table lists around 400,000 distinct CDR3 sequences. General study results and limits: The data did not back a single strong IBD-associated clonotype or signal.

Per the germline V gene, CDR1 is MNHEY and CDR2 is SVGAGI. CDR3 length equals 16 residues. The sample taken for sequencing was blood. The source is a human donor with ulcerative colitis or Crohn's disease, or a healthy co-twin of an affected twin (not recorded which). The chain joins TRBV6-5 to TRBJ1-1; as DNA is missing, the TRBD1 call by TCRdb cannot be tested. CDR3 region: CASSYSWAGVNTEAFF.